A selection of T cell receptor beta chains follows, all from one sample in a study of post-analysis software for immune sequencing data. MiXCR was run by TCRdb on the PCR reads, yielding one entry per CDR3 protein. The data hold roughly 600,000 distinct CDR3 sequences, with 44% observed a single time. Source material: blood. Receptors were obtained from a girl aged 5-17 years with multiple sclerosis. Each CDR3 is given with its conserved first and last residue. The order of the fields is J gene, clone size, V gene, D gene, CDR3 protein, CDR3 DNA. The D gene is left open where the match is weak. Not every row has a clone size; where given, it reads once, few, many or a size class.

j_gene: TRBJ1-1
abundance: -
v_gene: TRBV5-4
d_gene: -
CDR3aa: CASSLNSAKGRRNTEAFF
CDR3nt: TGTGCCAGCAGCTTGAATTCTGCCAAGGGACGGCGGAACACTGAAGCTTTCTTT

j_gene: TRBJ2-2
abundance: -
v_gene: TRBV28
d_gene: TRBD1
CDR3aa: CASSRQGVITGELFF
CDR3nt: TGTGCCAGCAGTCGACAGGGGGTTATCACCGGGGAGCTGTTTTTT

j_gene: TRBJ2-7
abundance: -
v_gene: TRBV6-5
d_gene: TRBD1
CDR3aa: CASSYRDRGMGEQYF
CDR3nt: TGTGCCAGCAGTTACCGGGACAGGGGGATGGGGGAGCAGTACTTC

j_gene: TRBJ2-3
abundance: -
v_gene: TRBV29-1
d_gene: TRBD1
CDR3aa: CSVPWDRGSTDTQYF
CDR3nt: TGCAGCGTTCCTTGGGACAGGGGAAGCACAGATACGCAGTATTTT

j_gene: TRBJ1-4
abundance: -
v_gene: TRBV10-3
d_gene: -
CDR3aa: CAISESQPWANEKLFF
CDR3nt: TGTGCCATCAGTGAAAGTCAGCCGTGGGCTAATGAAAAACTGTTTTTT

j_gene: TRBJ2-1
abundance: few
v_gene: TRBV29-1
d_gene: -
CDR3aa: CSVGPLRFF
CDR3nt: TGCAGCGTCGGACCCTTGAGGTTCTTC

j_gene: TRBJ1-5
abundance: -
v_gene: TRBV28
d_gene: TRBD1
CDR3aa: CASRDRGYSNQPQHF
CDR3nt: TGTGCCAGCAGGGACAGGGGGTATAGCAATCAGCCCCAGCATTTT

j_gene: TRBJ1-5
abundance: -
v_gene: TRBV18
d_gene: -
CDR3aa: CASSTSRDQPQHF
CDR3nt: TGTGCCAGCTCAACCAGCAGAGATCAGCCCCAGCATTTT

j_gene: TRBJ2-1
abundance: -
v_gene: TRBV12-3/TRBV12-4
d_gene: -
CDR3aa: CASSPNSLGGEQFF
CDR3nt: TGTGCCAGCAGTCCGAATTCCCTAGGGGGTGAGCAGTTCTTC

j_gene: TRBJ1-1
abundance: -
v_gene: TRBV4-2
d_gene: -
CDR3aa: CASSQDLGVTEAFF
CDR3nt: TGTGCCAGCAGCCAAGATTTGGGGGTCACTGAAGCTTTCTTT

j_gene: TRBJ2-2
abundance: few
v_gene: TRBV12-3/TRBV12-4
d_gene: -
CDR3aa: CTSSPHMETGELFF
CDR3nt: TGTACCAGCAGTCCTCACATGGAAACCGGGGAGCTGTTTTTT

j_gene: TRBJ2-3
abundance: -
v_gene: TRBV20-1
d_gene: -
CDR3aa: CSAGCLGSGETDTQYF
CDR3nt: TGCAGTGCTGGGTGTCTAGGCTCGGGGGAAACAGATACGCAGTATTTT

j_gene: TRBJ2-3
abundance: -
v_gene: TRBV12-3/TRBV12-4
d_gene: TRBD2
CDR3aa: CASSRSGGAPDTQYF
CDR3nt: TGTGCCAGCAGTCGTAGCGGGGGGGCCCCAGATACGCAGTATTTT

j_gene: TRBJ2-1
abundance: few
v_gene: TRBV20-1
d_gene: -
CDR3aa: CSASKESRESEQFF
CDR3nt: TGCAGTGCTAGTAAGGAATCCCGGGAGAGTGAGCAGTTCTTC

j_gene: TRBJ2-3
abundance: -
v_gene: TRBV5-1
d_gene: TRBD2
CDR3aa: CASSLLLAGGPQDTQYF
CDR3nt: TGCGCCAGCAGCTTGCTCCTAGCGGGGGGTCCCCAAGATACGCAGTATTTT

j_gene: TRBJ2-1
abundance: few
v_gene: TRBV29-1
d_gene: TRBD1
CDR3aa: CSVETGDMIDEQFF
CDR3nt: TGCAGCGTTGAGACAGGGGATATGATCGATGAGCAGTTCTTC

j_gene: TRBJ2-1
abundance: -
v_gene: TRBV12-3/TRBV12-4
d_gene: TRBD2
CDR3aa: CASSPGGLTYNEQFF
CDR3nt: TGTGCCAGCAGTCCGGGAGGGCTAACCTACAATGAGCAGTTCTTC

j_gene: TRBJ1-2
abundance: -
v_gene: TRBV4-1
d_gene: -
CDR3aa: CASSQDSGRIYGYTF
CDR3nt: TGCGCCAGCAGCCAAGATAGCGGACGCATCTATGGCTACACCTTC

j_gene: TRBJ2-6
abundance: -
v_gene: TRBV27
d_gene: -
CDR3aa: CVSSVQTVSGANVLTF
CDR3nt: TGTGTCAGCAGTGTCCAGACGGTCTCTGGGGCCAACGTCCTGACTTTC

j_gene: TRBJ1-1
abundance: few
v_gene: TRBV9
d_gene: -
CDR3aa: CASSVVGNPEAFF
CDR3nt: TGTGCCAGCAGCGTAGTCGGGAACCCTGAAGCTTTCTTT

j_gene: TRBJ1-6
abundance: -
v_gene: TRBV4-1
d_gene: -
CDR3aa: CASSQAGAQDSPLHF
CDR3nt: TGCGCCAGCAGCCAAGCGGGGGCGCAGGATTCACCCCTCCACTTT

j_gene: TRBJ2-1
abundance: once
v_gene: TRBV20-1
d_gene: -
CDR3aa: CSAQPPRSSYNEQFF
CDR3nt: TGCAGTGCCCAACCACCTAGGAGCTCCTACAATGAGCAGTTCTTC

j_gene: TRBJ2-5
abundance: -
v_gene: TRBV12-3/TRBV12-4
d_gene: TRBD1
CDR3aa: CASSLVGTGGTETQYF
CDR3nt: TGTGCCAGCAGTTTAGTCGGGACAGGGGGCACGGAGACCCAGTACTTC

j_gene: TRBJ1-1
abundance: few
v_gene: TRBV27
d_gene: -
CDR3aa: CASSPSRGPRNTEAFF
CDR3nt: TGTGCCAGCAGTCCTTCCCGCGGACCTAGGAACACTGAAGCTTTCTTT